This TCR beta chain was observed in a study of cytomegalovirus exposure and HLA in healthy donors (dated by TCRdb to about 2017). Broadly, across the study: According to a later analysis, one platform produced both the roughly 120 validation repertoires and the roughly 660 repertoires of the first cohort. In addition to the first cohort of approximately 650 subjects, a separate validation cohort of 120 different subjects was used. The study was designed to test whether signatures of past pathogen exposure could be identified by cataloging public T cell receptors. To predict cytomegalovirus infection status, the study brought together high-throughput TCR immunosequencing, statistical association of individual TCRs with disease status, and machine learning.

V lost 4 bases and J lost 5 bases; the stretch between them is 18 bases long. The germline V gene gives CDR1 as MNHEY and CDR2 as SVGAGI. Spanning cysteine to phenylalanine, the CDR3 consists of 15 amino acids. Just the 45-base CDR3 DNA is kept, in frame starting at base 1. The paper as a whole reports these results and caveats: Three of the identified cytomegalovirus-associated TCR beta chains were confirmed in vitro to be specific for cytomegalovirus antigens. The classifier was reported to diagnose cytomegalovirus status with high specificity and sensitivity in both the original and validation cohorts. Most TCR sequences were seen in very few donors, while some public TCRs were found in many individuals. The authors suggested that the approach could potentially be extended to other disease states and immunological phenotypes. A later analysis found that TCRs clustered in the first cohort also tended to co-occur in the 120 validation repertoires, with more than 90% of cluster scores above 0. All 120 or so repertoires were used to score co-occurrence in the validation cohort in a later analysis, because that analysis had no HLA typing for the cohort. In the study, around 150 TCR beta chains were listed as associated with cytomegalovirus.

The table lists this clone with a count of one. No antigen is known for it. Nothing much larger sits one base from this clone, and base qualities are not available. Library method: the immunoSEQ multiplex PCR assay. Per the source publication's procedure: To diagnose cytomegalovirus status from the catalog of TCR beta chain sequences, a statistical classification framework was built. TCRdb re-hosts the immuneACCESS table, in-frame sequences only. Its copies lack some clones; in the studies checked, an unresolved V gene accounts for under half of them, and the cause for the rest is not known. V and J calls and clone size are as listed in that table; D and trimming were resolved from the DNA. This sample comprises about 330,000 clones, roughly 90% of them detected only once. The top ten hold 0.7% to 0.85% of the sample. Donors formed part of the validation cohort, which comprised over a hundred subjects and was distinct from the first cohort of under 850 subjects.

The chain is made from TRBV6-5 and TRBJ2-7, with a weak D call of TRBD2 (5 bases match). This sequence originates from a woman under 30 in good health and CMV-seronegative. Source material: PBMCs. The CDR3 reads CASSSERLGPHEQYF. DNA sequence: TGTGCCAGCAGTTCGGAGCGGTTGGGCCCCCACGAGCAGTACTTC.